This T cell receptor (beta chain) was observed in a study of tumor and adjacent non-tumor tissue in lung cancer. A modified ARM-PCR protocol with three rounds of nested PCR amplified TCRbeta. TCRdb itself ran the multiplex PCR reads through MiXCR, one entry per CDR3 protein. The sample shows over 35,000 distinct CDR3 sequences, 60% of them seen only once. RNA was extracted from bulk tissue without any cell sorting. Distant lung tissue was collected more than 3 cm away from the tumor edge. V lost 5 bases and J lost 4, with 18 bases in between. The CDR3 is 16 amino acids. The chain joins TRBV12-3 or TRBV12-4 to TRBJ2-1, with D possibly matching TRBD2 (6 bases). The specimen was distant non-tumor lung tissue. This clonotype originated in a man in his fifties or sixties with non-small cell lung cancer. The CDR3 loop reads CASSAPAEGTYNEQFF. CDR3 bases: TGTGCCAGCAGTGCCCCGGCGGAAGGGACTTACAATGAGCAGTTCTTC.